This T cell receptor beta chain was observed in a study of blood T cell repertoires in COVID-19. Study as a whole: COVID-19 samples from acute and convalescent phases originated in the United States, Italy and Spain. The cDNA or gDNA used as material had been derived from T cells, B-cell-depleted T cells, or PBMCs.

Authors' analysis steps: Amplification of reference gene primers provided the estimated nucleated cell counts. Libraries were prepared by immunoSEQ multiplex PCR; TCRdb keeps only in-frame clonotypes and omits some of them. V and J calls plus clone size are reproduced from that table; the DNA served to infer D and trimming. The table records about 280,000 clones, around 85% of them present only once. Trimming cost V 3 bases and J 6 bases; bases outside gene matches: 1. Germline assignment: CDR1 SGHTA and CDR2 FQGTGA. This CDR3 comprises 12 residues. The sequenced sample consisted of peripheral blood. The chain carries TRBV7-3 and TRBJ1-2; 7 bases map to TRBD1. The TCR originated in a woman aged 25 to 39 who had recovered from COVID-19. CDR3 in amino acids: CASSLTGHGYTF. The CDR3 nucleotides read TGTGCCAGCAGCTTGACAGGGCATGGCTACACCTTC.